A single T cell receptor beta chain is shown here with its context. These data are taken from a study of shared clonotypes between healthy human individuals. Study summary: Donors had three CD4 naive, three CD4 memory, two CD8 naive and one CD8 memory plate apiece.

Measured with immunoSEQ multiplex PCR; TCRdb has only the in-frame clones, and not every one. The table records just under 350,000 clones, less than 75% of them present only once. The clonotype was recovered from a man aged 30 to 39 in good health. Material for sequencing was memory CD4+ T cells sorted from blood. Subset described: CD45RA-negative fraction.

CDR3 protein: CASSQEALAGVADTQYF. The CDR3 coding sequence is TGCGCCAGCAGCCAAGAAGCACTAGCGGGAGTGGCAGATACGCAGTATTTT. This chain connects TRBV4-3 to TRBJ2-3; 11 bases are shared with TRBD2. CDR1 and CDR2 from the germline V gene are LGHNA and YSLEER. Losses at the gene ends were 0 bases for V and 4 bases for J; bases not matched to a gene: 6. The CDR3 is 17 amino acids.